This passage covers 29 T cell receptor beta chains from one sample sequenced in a study of CD8+ T cells in alopecia areata. The treatment here: oral pan-JAK inhibitor, 5-10 mg twice daily. In each case, RNA was isolated and then reverse transcribed into cDNA as the sequencing template. Assay used: immunoSEQ multiplex PCR; TCRdb lists only in-frame clones, some missing. Found here are 150,000 to 200,000 clones, roughly 64% of them singletons; the top ten hold approximately 5.1%. Sequencing was performed on CD4+ T cells sorted from blood, taken at week 24, from a patient treated with tofacitinib. The receptors were gathered from a human donor with alopecia areata.

In this sample, this clone turned up a few times. V is TRBV30 and J is TRBJ1-2, with a weak D call TRBD1 (6 bases). V gave up 2 bases and J gave up 7 bases, with 14 bases separating them. Germline lookup yields CDR1 GTSNPN and CDR2 SVGIG (reference sequence). The CDR3 is made up of 13 amino acids. The CDR3 is CAWSSSATGGYTF. The CDR3 coding sequence is TGTGCCTGGAGTTCATCCGCGACAGGTGGCTACACCTTC.

V is TRBV30 and J is TRBJ1-4; D is unresolved. V shed 5 bases and J shed 2 bases, with 21 bases lying between them. Per germline, CDR1 GTSNPN and CDR2 SVGIG (reference sequence). This CDR3 has 17 residues. The CDR3 sequence is CAWSLGTAKMTNEKLFF. CDR3 bases: TGTGCCTGGTCTTTGGGCACTGCGAAGATGACTAATGAAAAACTGTTTTTT.

The chain joins TRBV19 to TRBJ2-4; 7 nucleotides agree with TRBD1. Germline values: CDR1 LNHDA, CDR2 SQIVND (reference sequence). The CDR3 is 15 amino acids. The trim removed 6 bases at V and 0 bases at J, leaving 5 bases unmatched. The CDR3 nucleotides are TGTGCCAGTAGGGTAACAGGGGAAGCCAAAAACATTCAGTACTTC. It specifies CASRVTGEAKNIQYF.

This chain connects TRBV4-2 to TRBJ2-5; D perhaps matches TRBD2 (7 bases). Germline CDR1 reads LGHNA; CDR2 reads YNFKEQ. V lost 5 bases, J lost 5 bases, and 15 bases lay in between. The CDR3 covers 14 residues. DNA of the CDR3: TGTGCCAGCAGCAGCGCGGGGGCTTGGGAGACCCAGTACTTC. Amino acids: CASSSAGAWETQYF.

As regards this clone: The same CDR3 arises from other DNA sequences in this sample as well. J is TRBJ1-5 and V is TRBV30, with D possibly matching TRBD1 (5 bases). The CDR3 sequence is 13 residues long. Trimming removed 1 base from V and 3 bases from J, with 7 bases in between. CDR1 and CDR2 from the germline V gene are GTSNPN and SVGIG (reference sequence). CDR3 DNA sequence: TGTGCCTGGAGTGGGGGGGACAATCAGCCCCAGCATTTT. Translation: CAWSGGDNQPQHF. Full variable domain (outside the CDR3, taken from reference TRBV30 and TRBJ1-5): SQTIHQWPATLVQPVGSPLSLECTVEGTSNPNLYWYRQAAGRGLQLLFYSVGIGQISSEVPQNLSASRPQDRQFILSSKKLLLSDSGFYLCAWSGGDNQPQHFGDGTRLSIL.

This chain connects TRBV5-1 to TRBJ2-3; 12 nucleotides agree with TRBD2. This CDR3 has 17 amino acids. V was pared by 4 bases and J by 0 bases, with 6 bases of the junction left unmatched. CDR1 and CDR2 (germline): SGHRS, YFSETQ. This chain's CDR3 is CASSLGLAGLSTDTQYF. The CDR3 bases are TGCGCCAGCAGCCTCGGACTAGCGGGATTAAGCACAGATACGCAGTATTTT. Full variable domain (outside the CDR3, taken from reference TRBV5-1 and TRBJ2-3): KAGVTQTPRYLIKTRGQQVTLSCSPISGHRSVSWYQQTPGQGLQFLFEYFSETQRNKGNFPGRFSGRQFSNSRSEMNVSTLELGDSALYLCASSLGLAGLSTDTQYFGPGTRLTVL.

The chain recombines TRBV19 with TRBJ2-2, with 7 bases lining up with TRBD2. J gave up 2 bases and V 7 bases, and 13 bases lay outside the gene matches. Germline V CDR1 and CDR2: LNHDA, SQIVND (reference sequence). The CDR3 totals 17 residues. CDR3 DNA: TGTGCCAGTACCATTCCGACCGGGACTACCAACACCGGGGAGCTGTTTTTT. The encoded protein is CASTIPTGTTNTGELFF.

The sample holds one count of this clone. The V call is TRBV5-4, the J call TRBJ2-3, with 9 bases aligning to TRBD2. CDR1 and CDR2 (germline): SGHNT, YYREEE (reference sequence). CDR3 size: 16 residues. V shed 4 bases, J shed 0 bases, and the junction held 6 bases outside the gene matches. CDR3 protein: CASSLPSGVSTDTQYF. Here the CDR3 DNA reads TGTGCCAGCAGCCTTCCTAGCGGGGTGAGCACAGATACGCAGTATTTT.

The chain links TRBV7-2 to TRBJ2-5; D call uncertain. The V end was cut by 7 bases, the J end by 0 bases, with 18 bases between. CDR1 SGHTA and CDR2 FQGNSA come from the germline V gene. The CDR3 runs 16 residues. CDR3 region: CASTKNNPKYQETQYF. CDR3 DNA: TGTGCCAGCACTAAAAATAACCCCAAGTACCAAGAGACCCAGTACTTC.

The chain employs TRBV5-6 and TRBJ2-3; D is unclear. The CDR3 spans 13 residues. Germline lookup yields CDR1 SGHDT and CDR2 YYEEEE. Trimming took 6 bases from V and 1 from J, leaving 9 bases between them. The CDR3 DNA follows: TGTGCCAGCACTGCGCAGGGCACAGATACGCAGTATTTT. This encodes CASTAQGTDTQYF.

The genes are TRBV5-1 and TRBJ2-1; D uncertain. CDR3 length: 12 residues. V was pared by 1 base and J by 5 bases, with 4 bases between. Looked up from germline, CDR1 is SGHRS and CDR2 is YFSETQ. The CDR3 protein is CASSLSNNEQFF. The CDR3 DNA reads as TGCGCCAGCAGCTTGAGTAACAATGAGCAGTTCTTC. The whole variable domain, remainder taken from reference TRBV5-1 and TRBJ2-1, is KAGVTQTPRYLIKTRGQQVTLSCSPISGHRSVSWYQQTPGQGLQFLFEYFSETQRNKGNFPGRFSGRQFSNSRSEMNVSTLELGDSALYLCASSLSNNEQFFGPGTRLTVL.

This chain joins TRBV5-1 and TRBJ2-5, with D tentatively TRBD2 (5 bases). Germline values: CDR1 SGHRS, CDR2 YFSETQ. V lost 4 bases and J lost 0, with 13 bases in between. The CDR3 is 15 residues long. The CDR3 nucleotides are TGCGCCAGCAGCCCCGGAGGTACAAACCAAGAGACCCAGTACTTC. Its protein product is CASSPGGTNQETQYF.

The V gene is TRBV28, the J gene TRBJ2-7; D gene ambiguous. The V gene lost 6 bases and the J gene lost 3 bases, with 9 bases spanning the gap. Germline CDR1 MDHEN, CDR2 SYDVKM. The CDR3 is made up of 12 amino acids. The CDR3 protein is CASRSDLYEQYF. CDR3 DNA: TGTGCCAGCAGGTCTGACCTCTACGAGCAGTACTTC. The full variable domain, its missing parts supplied by reference TRBV28 and TRBJ2-7, is DVKVTQSSRYLVKRTGEKVFLECVQDMDHENMFWYRQDPGLGLRLIYFSYDVKMKEKGDIPEGYSVSREKKERFSLILESASTNQTSMYLCASRSDLYEQYFGPGTRLTVT.

In its sample, this clone was seen a few times. The chain carries TRBV29-1 and TRBJ2-1; no reliable D call. V was shortened by 3 bases and J by 9 bases, with 15 bases between the two germline ends. The CDR3 sequence is 13 residues long. Germline CDR1 is SQVTM and CDR2 is ANQGSEA. The CDR3 reads CSVDVTGMGEQFF. The CDR3 coding sequence is TGCAGCGTTGATGTTACGGGTATGGGTGAGCAGTTCTTC.

Only a few counts were recorded for this clone. The chain recombines TRBV2 with TRBJ2-1, with D unresolved. V lost 8 bases and J lost 4, with 3 bases in between. The CDR3 is made up of 10 amino acids. Germline lookup yields CDR1 SNHLY and CDR2 FYNNEI. The CDR3 DNA reads as TGTGCCAGCTTGTACAATGAGCAGTTCTTC. It yields the protein CASLYNEQFF.

This clone was recorded only once. This chain uses TRBV29-1 with TRBJ2-1; TRBD2 matches 13 bases. Germline V gene data show CDR1 as SQVTM and CDR2 as ANQGSEA. The CDR3 totals 14 residues. Trimming at V came to 7 bases and at J to 10 bases, leaving 10 bases not matched to a gene. The CDR3 region is CSGRTLAGGHEQFF. The CDR3 DNA follows: TGCAGCGGCCGGACACTAGCGGGGGGGCACGAGCAGTTCTTC.

This clone was seen a few times. The rearrangement joins TRBV11-2 to TRBJ1-1; possibly TRBD1 for D (6 bases). Between the trimmed V and J ends, which lost 2 bases and 9 bases, there was a span of 13 bases. The CDR3 length is 13 residues. Per the germline V gene, CDR1 is SGHAT and CDR2 is FQNNGV. The CDR3 loop reads CASSLQGTAQAFF. CDR3 in DNA: TGTGCCAGCAGCTTACAGGGGACGGCTCAAGCTTTCTTT.

The chain is built from TRBV4-3 and TRBJ2-6; no clear D gene. Germline-derived CDR1 and CDR2 are LGHNA and YSLEER. V was trimmed by 3 bases and J by 0 bases, leaving 12 bases between them. This CDR3 has 17 amino acids. CDR3 DNA sequence: TGCGCCAGCAGCCAGGTCGTTCCGAGCTCTGGGGCCAACGTCCTGACTTTC. Protein product: CASSQVVPSSGANVLTF.

This clone was counted between two and nine times. The chain recombines TRBV7-6 with TRBJ2-7; 8 bases align to TRBD2. Per germline, CDR1 SGHVS and CDR2 FNYEAQ. The CDR3 is made up of 15 amino acids. The V gene end was trimmed by 6 bases and the J gene end by 7 bases; junction bases not matched to a gene: 14. The CDR3 sequence: CASSGPGSGEEEQYF. CDR3 bases: TGTGCCAGCAGTGGGCCGGGTAGCGGGGAGGAGGAGCAGTACTTC. Using reference TRBV7-6 and TRBJ2-7 for the parts outside the CDR3, the full variable domain is GAGVSQSPRYKVTKRGQDVALRCDPISGHVSLYWYRQALGQGPEFLTYFNYEAQQDKSGLPNDRFSAERPEGSISTLTIQRTEQRDSAMYRCASSGPGSGEEEQYFGPGTRLTVT.

This clone was seen a handful of times. The gene calls are TRBV5-1 and TRBJ2-2; D is uncertain. The CDR3 consists of 13 residues. The germline gives CDR1 SGHRS, CDR2 YFSETQ. Trimming removed 3 bases at V and 1 base at J, with 4 bases between. CDR3 amino acids: CASSSQNTGELFF. CDR3 DNA: TGCGCCAGCAGCTCGCAGAACACCGGGGAGCTGTTTTTT.

The V gene is TRBV29-1, the J gene TRBJ2-7; tentatively, D is TRBD2 (5 bases). Germline CDR1 is SQVTM and CDR2 is ANQGSEA. This CDR3 is built from 13 residues. Trimming removed 5 bases at V and 0 bases at J, with 11 bases between. The CDR3 sequence is CSVFGSSSYEQYF. CDR3 nucleotides: TGCAGCGTTTTTGGGAGTTCCTCCTACGAGCAGTACTTC.

The chain links TRBV29-1 to TRBJ2-2; 11 bases are a match to TRBD2. The CDR3 spans 16 residues. J lost 4 bases, V lost 7 bases, and 11 bases had no gene match. Germline V gives CDR1 SQVTM, CDR2 ANQGSEA. For the CDR3, the DNA is TGCAGCGCTACCCCGCGACTAGCGGGGACCACCGGGGAGCTGTTTTTT. Its protein product is CSATPRLAGTTGELFF.

The chain carries TRBV4-1 and TRBJ1-1; weak D call: TRBD1 (5 bases). Germline V gene data show CDR1 as MGHRA and CDR2 as YSYEKL. Trimming shortened V by 1 base and J by 0 bases, and 12 bases separated the two germline ends. CDR3 length equals 16 residues. This CDR3 is CASSQVAGKMNTEAFF. CDR3 nucleotides: TGCGCCAGCAGCCAAGTAGCAGGGAAAATGAACACTGAAGCTTTCTTT.

This chain links TRBV5-1 with TRBJ2-7; 9 nucleotides match TRBD1. Looked up from germline, CDR1 is SGHRS and CDR2 is YFSETQ. This CDR3 is 16 amino acids long. Trimming at V came to 0 bases and at J to 1 base, leaving 5 bases not matched to a gene. The CDR3 sequence is CASSLDGTGNSYEQYF. The CDR3 DNA sequence: TGCGCCAGCAGCTTGGACGGGACAGGGAATTCCTACGAGCAGTACTTC.

This clone was observed a handful of times. The rearrangement joins TRBV29-1 to TRBJ2-3; TRBD1 agrees at 9 bases. Germline-derived CDR1 and CDR2 are SQVTM and ANQGSEA. J was trimmed by 4 bases and V by 4 bases; bases with no gene match: 9. This CDR3 spans 15 amino acids. The DNA for the CDR3 is TGCAGCGTTGTTGGGACAGGGAAGGGGGCAGATACGCAGTATTTT. It is translated as CSVVGTGKGADTQYF.

V and J are TRBV28 and TRBJ2-7; no clear D. V dropped 6 bases and J dropped 2 bases, with 5 bases sitting between them. The CDR3 is made up of 11 amino acids. Looked up from germline, CDR1 is MDHEN and CDR2 is SYDVKM. CDR3 sequence: CASRATYEQYF. The CDR3 DNA follows: TGTGCCAGCAGGGCCACCTACGAGCAGTACTTC.

V usage is TRBV29-1 and J usage is TRBJ1-2; D is possibly TRBD1 (6 bases). V shed 0 bases and J shed 8 bases, with 16 bases lying between them. The CDR3 is 14 residues long. The germline CDR1 and CDR2 sequences are SQVTM and ANQGSEA. The CDR3 is CSVEDRTDKLGYTF. DNA for the CDR3: TGCAGCGTTGAAGATCGGACAGACAAACTAGGCTACACCTTC.

This chain uses TRBV5-1 with TRBJ2-3; D gene ambiguous. Germline loops: CDR1 SGHRS, CDR2 YFSETQ. Trimming pared 4 bases from V and 5 bases from J, leaving 8 bases between. The CDR3 totals 12 residues. The DNA of the CDR3 is TGCGCCAGCAGCCCCACGCAAGATACGCAGTATTTT. It encodes CASSPTQDTQYF.

In this sample, this clone turned up a few times. The V and J genes are TRBV29-1 and TRBJ2-1; the match to TRBD1 covers 10 bases. The V segment lost 1 base and the J segment 6 bases; nucleotides outside the gene matches: 6. Germline assignment: CDR1 SQVTM and CDR2 ANQGSEA. This CDR3 comprises 15 residues. The CDR3 region is CSVEGTGQGFNEQFF. The CDR3 nucleotides are TGCAGCGTTGAAGGAACGGGACAGGGGTTCAATGAGCAGTTCTTC.